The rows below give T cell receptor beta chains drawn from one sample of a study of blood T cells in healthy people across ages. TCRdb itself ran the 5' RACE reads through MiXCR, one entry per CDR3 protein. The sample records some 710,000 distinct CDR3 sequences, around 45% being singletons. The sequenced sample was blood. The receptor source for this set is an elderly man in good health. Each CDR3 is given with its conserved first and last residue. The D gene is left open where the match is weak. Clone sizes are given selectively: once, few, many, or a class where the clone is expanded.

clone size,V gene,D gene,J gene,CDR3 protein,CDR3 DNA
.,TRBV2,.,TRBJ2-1,CASRSRGLAPYNEQFF,TGTGCCAGCAGGTCCCGGGGGCTAGCGCCCTACAATGAGCAGTTCTTC
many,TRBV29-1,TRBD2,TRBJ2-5,CSVTSGGPKETQYF,TGCAGCGTCACTAGCGGGGGGCCCAAAGAGACCCAGTACTTC
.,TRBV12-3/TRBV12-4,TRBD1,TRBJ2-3,CASSSLGQGTDTQYF,TGTGCCAGCAGCTCGTTGGGACAGGGCACAGATACGCAGTATTTT
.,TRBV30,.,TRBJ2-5,CAWSVGSAETQYF,TGTGCCTGGAGTGTCGGGTCAGCAGAGACCCAGTACTTC
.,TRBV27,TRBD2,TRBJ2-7,CASRQRGPYEQYF,TGTGCCAGCAGGCAGCGGGGTCCCTACGAGCAGTACTTC
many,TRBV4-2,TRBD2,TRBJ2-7,CASSQEEETSIYEQYF,TGTGCCAGCAGCCAAGAAGAGGAGACTAGCATCTACGAGCAGTACTTC
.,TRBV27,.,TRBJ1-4,CASRGSPGDNEKLFF,TGTGCCAGCAGGGGGAGCCCCGGGGATAATGAAAAACTGTTTTTT
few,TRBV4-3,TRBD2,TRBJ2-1,CASSQDLGLAGVEQFF,TGCGCCAGCAGCCAAGATTTAGGACTAGCGGGAGTCGAGCAGTTCTTC
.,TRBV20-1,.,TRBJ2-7,CSANYRESYEQYF,TGCAGTGCTAATTACAGGGAATCCTACGAGCAGTACTTC
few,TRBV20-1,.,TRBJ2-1,CSGSDGAKPYNEQFF,TGCAGTGGGTCGGATGGCGCCAAACCCTACAATGAGCAGTTCTTC
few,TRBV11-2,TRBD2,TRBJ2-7,CASSLGISGSYEQYF,TGTGCCAGCAGCTTAGGGATTAGCGGGAGCTACGAGCAGTACTTC
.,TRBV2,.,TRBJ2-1,CASARTANNDEQFF,TGTGCCAGCGCACGGACAGCGAACAACGATGAGCAGTTCTTC
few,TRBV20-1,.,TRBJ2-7,CSATTTTYEQYF,TGCAGTGCTACGACAACCACCTACGAGCAGTACTTC
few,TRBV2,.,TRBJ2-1,CASSSVSYNEQFF,TGTGCCAGCAGTTCGGTTTCCTACAATGAGCAGTTCTTC
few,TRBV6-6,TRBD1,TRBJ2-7,CASSYSGQDPYEQYF,TGTGCCAGCAGTTACTCGGGACAGGACCCCTACGAGCAGTACTTC
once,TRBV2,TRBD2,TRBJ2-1,CASSYSTAGERDNEQFF,TGTGCCAGCAGCTACTCGACAGCGGGGGAGCGCGACAATGAGCAGTTCTTC
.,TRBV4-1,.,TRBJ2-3,CASSQDGGAGRTDTQYF,TGCGCCAGCAGCCAAGATGGAGGGGCAGGTCGCACAGATACGCAGTATTTT
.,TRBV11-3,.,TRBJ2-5,CASSVDPRRGTQYF,TGTGCCAGCAGCGTAGACCCTCGGCGGGGGACCCAGTACTTC
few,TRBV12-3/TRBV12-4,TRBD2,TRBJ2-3,CASSSGTSGRLDTQYF,TGTGCCAGCAGTTCCGGGACTAGCGGGAGGCTCGATACGCAGTATTTT
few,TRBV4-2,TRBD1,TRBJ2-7,CASSHRDRGPHEQYF,TGTGCCAGCAGCCACCGGGACAGGGGGCCCCACGAGCAGTACTTC
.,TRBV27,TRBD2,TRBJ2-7,CASSASGSGEQYF,TGTGCCAGCTCGGCTAGCGGGAGTGGTGAGCAGTACTTC